The T cell receptor (beta chain) described here comes from a study of T cell changes during pregnancy in multiple sclerosis. This CDR3 region has 14 residues. Germline assignment: CDR1 MNHEY and CDR2 SVGAGI. Trimming removed 5 bases from V and 4 bases from J, with 14 bases in between. Assay used: immunoSEQ multiplex PCR; TCRdb lists only in-frame clones, some missing. The sample has around 35,000 clones, 90% seen once; the top ten hold 9.5% to 12%. The J gene is TRBJ1-2, the V gene TRBV6-5, with a tentative D call TRBD1 (6 bases). The specimen comprised CD8+ T cells from peripheral blood mononuclear cells, sampled before pregnancy. The sequence came from a female donor with multiple sclerosis, enrolled in a pregnancy study. The CDR3 sequence is CASSNPGTPYGYTF. CDR3 coding DNA: TGTGCCAGCAGTAATCCCGGGACACCCTATGGCTACACCTTC.